The clone carrying this T cell receptor (beta chain) came up once. Per the authors' pipeline: The assay estimated nucleated cells by amplifying reference gene primers. Clones were read by immunoSEQ multiplex PCR, and TCRdb kept only the in-frame ones, dropping some. Clone size and V and J calls were adopted from that table, with D and trimming inferred from the DNA. The sample has about 99,000 clones, over 75% seen once. This CDR3 comprises 15 residues. CDR1 and CDR2 from the germline V gene are MNHEY and SVGAGI. V lost 5 bases and J lost 4, with 15 bases in between. The data originate from a study of blood T cell repertoires in COVID-19. About the study: The cDNA or gDNA used as material had been derived from T cells, B-cell-depleted T cells, or PBMCs.

Specimen: peripheral blood. This receptor was identified in a human donor in a cohort sampled during active or convalescent COVID-19. This chain joins TRBV6-5 and TRBJ1-3; the D is unclear. The CDR3 sequence: CASSLAAAGGNTIYF. The CDR3 bases are TGTGCCAGCAGTCTCGCGGCCGCCGGAGGAAACACCATATATTTT.